One and the same sample provided the 32 T cell receptor beta chains below, sequenced in a study of cytomegalovirus exposure and HLA in healthy donors. Both 60 Vbeta primers and 13 Jbeta primers went into the PCR. Sequenced by immunoSEQ multiplex PCR; TCRdb stores in-frame clones only, minus some. The table includes some 120,000 clones, around a tenth detected once. The specimen was PBMCs. These receptors were collected from a man aged 25-40 years in good health and CMV-seronegative.

This rearrangement joins TRBV5-8 to TRBJ1-5, with TRBD1 as a possible D gene (6 bases). The germline CDR1 and CDR2 sequences are SGHTS and YDEGEE. V lost 4 bases and J lost 4, with 21 bases in between. The CDR3 spans 17 residues. CDR3 loop: CASSPPRGTSRNQPQHF. Here the CDR3 DNA reads TGTGCCAGCAGCCCTCCTAGGGGGACCTCAAGGAATCAGCCCCAGCATTTT.

In this sample, this clone turned up a few times. One end of the junction fails to match germline, which may point to a read error. V is TRBV7-7 and J is TRBJ2-1, with a weak D call TRBD2 (6 bases). The CDR3 contains 13 residues. Germline lookup yields CDR1 SSHAT and CDR2 FNYEAQ (reference sequence). The CDR3 bases are TGTGCTAGCAGCTCCTACGCGGAGGGCGAGCAGTTCTTC. It yields the protein CASSSYAEGEQFF.

This clone was observed a few times. Other DNA variants within this sample encode the same CDR3. V and J are TRBV19 and TRBJ1-4, with 7 bases matching TRBD1. Unmatched junction bases numbered 4, after V lost 5 bases and J lost 7 bases. The CDR3 is 13 residues long. Germline-derived CDR1 and CDR2 are LNHDA and SQIVND (reference sequence). The CDR3 nucleotides are TGTGCCAGTAGTCCAAGGGACAGTGAAAAACTGTTTTTT. Protein: CASSPRDSEKLFF.

The chain employs TRBV28 and TRBJ1-6, with no clear D. V lost 3 bases and J lost 6, with 18 bases in between. Germline V lookup: CDR1 MDHEN, CDR2 SYDVKM. This CDR3 comprises 17 residues. This chain's CDR3 is CASSFSYPSEGNSPLHF. CDR3 in DNA: TGTGCCAGCAGTTTTTCTTACCCGTCGGAGGGTAATTCACCCCTCCACTTT.

This clone was observed a few times. The chain recombines TRBV7-9 with TRBJ2-5; 12 bases line up with TRBD2. Germline CDR1 SEHNR, CDR2 FQNEAQ (reference sequence). The CDR3 spans 15 residues. V was pared by 5 bases and J by 5 bases, with 6 bases of the junction left unmatched. The CDR3 sequence: CASSPTSGSFETQYF. CDR3 DNA sequence: TGTGCCAGCAGCCCGACTAGCGGGAGTTTTGAGACCCAGTACTTC. The whole variable domain, remainder taken from reference TRBV7-9 and TRBJ2-5, is DTGVSQNPRHKITKRGQNVTFRCDPISEHNRLYWYRQTLGQGPEFLTYFQNEAQLEKSRLLSDRFSAERPKGSFSTLEIQRTEQGDSAMYLCASSPTSGSFETQYFGPGTRLLVL.

This clone was picked up a small number of times. V and J are TRBV2 and TRBJ2-1, with 10 bases fitting TRBD1. Trimming cost V 6 bases and J 6 bases; bases outside gene matches: 5. Germline V CDR1 and CDR2: SNHLY, FYNNEI. This CDR3 has 14 residues. Written as DNA, the CDR3 is TGTGCCAGCAGCTCCGGGACAGGGGCCAATGAGCAGTTCTTC. This codes for CASSSGTGANEQFF.

The chain is built from TRBV7-2 and TRBJ2-2; D might be TRBD1 (5 bases). The germline gives CDR1 SGHTA, CDR2 FQGNSA. The CDR3 spans 15 residues. V lost 5 bases and J 5 bases, leaving 15 bases between the germline ends. The CDR3 reads CASSRRAAGTGELFF. DNA for the CDR3: TGTGCCAGCAGCAGAAGGGCGGCAGGGACCGGGGAGCTGTTTTTT.

In its sample, this clone was seen a few times. Here the CDR3 DNA reads TGTGCCAGCAGCTTCGGGGGGGCGGAACAGCCCCAGCATTTT. Its protein is CASSFGGAEQPQHF. V gene TRBV7-9 combines with J gene TRBJ1-5; perhaps TRBD1 as D (6 bases). Trimming cost V 3 bases and J 7 bases, with 13 bases left between them. Germline assignment: CDR1 SEHNR and CDR2 FQNEAQ (reference sequence). This CDR3 is 14 amino acids long.

CDR3 protein: CASSSGAYGYTF. The CDR3, as DNA: TGTGCCAGCAGTTCCGGAGCCTATGGCTACACCTTC. The chain employs TRBV28 and TRBJ1-2; D is ambiguous. V was trimmed by 4 bases and J by 4 bases, leaving 7 bases between them. CDR3 length: 12 amino acids. Per germline, CDR1 MDHEN and CDR2 SYDVKM.

The chain couples TRBV5-1 to TRBJ2-3; a possible D gene is TRBD1 (5 bases). Germline CDR1 SGHRS, CDR2 YFSETQ. The CDR3 is 15 amino acids. The V gene lost 0 bases and the J gene lost 0 bases, with 8 bases spanning the gap. CDR3 protein: CASSLGRGSTDTQYF. In DNA, the CDR3 is TGCGCCAGCAGCTTGGGTAGGGGCAGCACAGATACGCAGTATTTT.

This clone was seen only a few times. The DNA of the CDR3 is TGTGCCAGCAGGACAGGGATGTTCGCCGGGGAGCTGTTTTTT. The encoded protein is CASRTGMFAGELFF. The chain carries TRBV6-4 and TRBJ2-2; 7 bases are shared with TRBD1. V gave up 6 bases and J gave up 6 bases; unmatched junction bases: 7. Germline loops: CDR1 MRHNA, CDR2 SNTAGT. The CDR3 is made up of 14 amino acids.

The J gene is TRBJ2-1, the V gene TRBV5-1; possibly TRBD2 for D (6 bases). The CDR3 consists of 14 residues. Per germline, CDR1 SGHRS and CDR2 YFSETQ. V was shortened by 0 bases and J by 8 bases, with 12 bases between the two germline ends. CDR3 DNA sequence: TGCGCCAGCAGCTTGGCCGGAGGGGACTATGAGCAGTTCTTC. Translated, it gives CASSLAGGDYEQFF.

This clone was observed a handful of times. V and J are TRBV5-1 and TRBJ2-3; TRBD2 agrees at 7 bases. CDR3 length equals 17 residues. The germline V gene has CDR1 SGHRS and CDR2 YFSETQ. J was trimmed by 3 bases and V by 4 bases; bases with no gene match: 14. For the CDR3, the DNA is TGCGCCAGCAGCCCAAGACCGGGGGAGGGCCGGACAGATACGCAGTATTTT. Its translation is CASSPRPGEGRTDTQYF.

This clone has just a few counts. The genes are TRBV9 and TRBJ1-1, with 7 bases fitting TRBD1. Germline V gene sequence: CDR1 SGDLS, CDR2 YYNGEE. The CDR3 has 15 amino acids. The trim removed 0 bases at V and 4 bases at J, leaving 6 bases unmatched. DNA of the CDR3: TGTGCCAGCAGCGTAGCGGCAGGGGGTATCACTGAAGCTTTCTTT. It codes for CASSVAAGGITEAFF.

This clone was observed a few times. This sequence joins TRBV7-9 and TRBJ2-1; 8 bases line up with TRBD2. V gave up 1 base and J gave up 9 bases; unmatched junction bases: 8. This CDR3 comprises 15 residues. The germline V gene encodes CDR1 SEHNR and CDR2 FQNEAQ (reference sequence). CDR3 bases: TGTGCCAGCAGCTTAGTTGGACTAGCACTCACTGAGCAGTTCTTC. Residues: CASSLVGLALTEQFF.

This clone was observed a few times. The V gene is TRBV10-1, the J gene TRBJ1-4; TRBD1 is a possible D gene (5 bases). The CDR3 runs 12 residues. Trimming removed 10 bases at V and 4 bases at J, with 10 bases between. From germline, CDR1 is WNHNN and CDR2 SYGVQD (reference sequence). CDR3 sequence (DNA): TGCGCCAATGGGGCAGTTAATGAAAAACTGTTTTTT. It specifies CANGAVNEKLFF.

This clone appeared a few times. The chain employs TRBV6-5 and TRBJ2-2, with D possibly TRBD1 on 6 matching bases. Per the germline V gene, CDR1 is MNHEY and CDR2 is SVGAGI. The CDR3 runs to 13 residues. V lost 8 bases to trimming and J lost 8 bases, with 15 bases between them. For the CDR3, the DNA is TGTGCCAGCGGGTATACAGGGACGGGGGAGCTGTTTTTT. Translating it yields CASGYTGTGELFF.

V usage is TRBV6-5 and J usage is TRBJ2-3; D might be TRBD2 (7 bases). The germline V and J ends were trimmed by 6 bases and 3 bases, with 16 bases remaining between them. This CDR3 contains 15 residues. Germline V gene data show CDR1 as MNHEY and CDR2 as SVGAGI. The CDR3 coding sequence is TGTGCCAGCAGCGACCCGGGGGGCGGGACAGATACGCAGTATTTT. This sequence encodes CASSDPGGGTDTQYF.

This clone came up a few times. V usage is TRBV19 and J usage is TRBJ1-6; no definite D call. With 7 bases removed from V and 5 bases from J, the gap between germline ends came to 12 bases. CDR3 length: 14 amino acids. Germline V gives CDR1 LNHDA, CDR2 SQIVND (reference sequence). CDR3 amino acids: CASTIDSDNSPLHF. DNA of the CDR3: TGTGCCAGTACTATCGACTCGGATAATTCACCCCTCCACTTT.

This clone occurred a few times. The chain couples TRBV5-1 to TRBJ1-6; 10 positions match TRBD1. Losses at the gene ends were 5 bases for V and 7 bases for J; bases not matched to a gene: 6. CDR1 and CDR2 (germline): SGHRS, YFSETQ. The CDR3 loop spans 15 amino acids. CDR3 protein: CASSTGQGGNSPLHF. In DNA form, the CDR3 reads TGCGCCAGCAGTACTGGACAGGGGGGCAATTCACCCCTCCACTTT.

The chain carries TRBV27 and TRBJ2-2, with a tentative D call TRBD1 (6 bases). Germline CDR1 is MNHEY and CDR2 is SMNVEV (reference sequence). The CDR3 sequence is 18 residues long. Trimming took off 3 bases at V and 0 bases at J, with 17 bases between the two ends. CDR3 nucleotide sequence: TGTGCCAGCAGTTTTAACCGATGGGGGCTCGCGAACACCGGGGAGCTGTTTTTT. Amino acids: CASSFNRWGLANTGELFF.

This clone was detected only a few times. The V gene is TRBV7-9, the J gene TRBJ2-7; D may be TRBD2 (6 bases). Germline CDR1 is SEHNR and CDR2 is FQNEAQ (reference sequence). V lost 7 bases and J lost 1, with 17 bases in between. The CDR3 runs 15 residues. The CDR3 loop is CASTSGAGPSYEQYF. CDR3 in DNA: TGTGCCAGCACCTCCGGGGCGGGACCTTCCTACGAGCAGTACTTC.

This clone was detected only a few times. The sample has other DNA sequences that encode this CDR3 too. The J gene is TRBJ1-2, the V gene TRBV18; 10 nucleotides line up with TRBD1. CDR3 length equals 14 residues. V lost 3 bases to trimming and J lost 4 bases; unmatched junction nucleotides: 2. Germline CDR1 KGHSH, CDR2 LQKENI. The CDR3 sequence is CASSPGQGTYGYTF. CDR3 DNA sequence: TGTGCCAGCTCACCGGGACAGGGGACCTATGGCTACACCTTC.

In its sample, this clone was seen a few times. The chain is built from TRBV4-2 and TRBJ2-2, with TRBD2 matching over 11 bases. CDR1 and CDR2 from the germline V gene are LGHNA and YNFKEQ. The CDR3 loop spans 15 amino acids. V gave up 4 bases and J gave up 4 bases; unmatched junction bases: 2. CDR3 bases: TGTGCCAGCAGCCCCCTAGCGGGAGGCACCGGGGAGCTGTTTTTT. It yields the protein CASSPLAGGTGELFF.

The chain has TRBV5-1 and TRBJ2-7, with D possibly being TRBD1 (6 bases). CDR3 length equals 16 residues. The V and J ends lost 4 bases and 0 bases respectively, with 17 bases between them. Germline CDR1 and CDR2: SGHRS and YFSETQ. Written as DNA, the CDR3 is TGCGCCAGCAGCGACCGACAGGAGCTGAGCTCCTACGAGCAGTACTTC. Translation: CASSDRQELSSYEQYF.

V and J are TRBV4-3 and TRBJ1-3; D perhaps matches TRBD1 (6 bases). V lost 4 bases to trimming and J lost 1 base, with 14 bases between them. The CDR3 has 16 residues. CDR1 and CDR2 from the germline V gene are LGHNA and YSLEER. CDR3 loop: CASSRDRFLSGNTIYF. The DNA of the CDR3 is TGCGCCAGCAGCCGAGACAGGTTCCTTTCTGGAAACACCATATATTTT.

The V call is TRBV29-1, the J call TRBJ2-3; 11 bases agree with TRBD2. Trimming took 6 bases from V and 6 from J; bases not matched to a gene: 5. The CDR3 is 13 amino acids. Germline V lookup: CDR1 SQVTM, CDR2 ANQGSEA. This CDR3 reads CSVTSGSKDTQYF. The CDR3 DNA reads as TGCAGCGTCACTAGCGGGAGTAAGGATACGCAGTATTTT.

This sequence joins TRBV27 and TRBJ1-5; a possible D gene is TRBD1 (5 bases). The CDR3 length is 14 residues. The ends were cut back, 3 bases at V and 4 bases at J, with 10 bases in the middle. CDR1 is MNHEY, CDR2 SMNVEV, per germline (reference sequence). CDR3 residues: CASSLKGMNQPQHF. The CDR3 nucleotides read TGTGCCAGCAGTTTGAAGGGGATGAATCAGCCCCAGCATTTT.

As to this clone: At one of its ends the junction is not consistent with the germline gene, which may arise from a read error. This sequence joins TRBV7-7 and TRBJ2-7; the D is unclear. CDR1 is SSHAT, CDR2 FNYEAQ, per germline (reference sequence). The CDR3 spans 13 residues. CDR3 nucleotide sequence: TGTGCTAGCAGTCACCCCGGTGAGGTCGAGCAGTACTTC. This sequence encodes CASSHPGEVEQYF.

The chain recombines TRBV11-3 with TRBJ2-5; D is perhaps TRBD1 (7 bases). The CDR3 covers 15 residues. Germline CDR1 is SGHNT and CDR2 is YENEEA. V was trimmed by 4 bases and J by 3 bases, leaving 15 bases between them. The CDR3 DNA sequence: TGTGCCAGCAGCTCCCGACAGGGCGGGAAAGAGACCCAGTACTTC. Translated, it gives CASSSRQGGKETQYF.

The chain joins TRBV12-2 to TRBJ1-5; the D segment call TRBD1 is taken from the table without a DNA check. TRBV12-2 is marked as a pseudogene. The length of the CDR3 is 19 residues. The CDR3 region is CASRSCGRVIKGQPQPQHF. The CDR3 DNA reads TGTGCAAGTCGCTCCTGTGGTAGGGTAATAAAGGGACAGCCCCAGCCCCAGCATTTT.

The chain links TRBV10-3 to TRBJ2-7, with D maybe TRBD2 (6 bases). Trimming shortened V by 0 bases and J by 2 bases, and 11 bases separated the two germline ends. The CDR3 loop spans 15 amino acids. Germline CDR1 is ENHRY and CDR2 is SYGVKD. The CDR3 DNA sequence: TGTGCCATCAGTGAGTCGTCGATAGCGGCCTACGAGCAGTACTTC. Amino acid sequence: CAISESSIAAYEQYF.